Below, one T cell receptor (beta chain) is given with its context. The data derive from a study of low-dose radiotherapy and immunotherapy resistance in tumors. Overall study: Each patient took aspirin at a dose of 300 mg by mouth once daily over the course of four cycles, with dosing beginning on cycle 1 day 1.

The germline CDR1 and CDR2 sequences are MNHEY and SVGEGT. This CDR3 has 13 residues. V shed 6 bases and J shed 5 bases, with 10 bases lying between them. Time point meaning: after trial treatment. Treatment in this sample: LDRT plus nivolumab, ipilimumab, low-dose cyclophosphamide and aspirin (RACIN trial). Those eligible were patients bearing advanced solid tumors lacking tumor-infiltrating lymphocytes. The authors ran 15 to 25 PCR cycles to amplify TCRs with a constant-region primer and V-primer adapter. TCRdb reanalysed the reads using MiXCR and keeps one entry per CDR3 protein. The repertoire holds over 50,000 distinct CDR3 sequences, with 33% as singletons.

Here the sequenced sample was PBMCs, taken after low-dose radiotherapy plus immunotherapy. The TCR originated in a male donor with rectosigmoid adenocarcinoma. The chain links TRBV6-2 or TRBV6-3 to TRBJ2-2; D uncertain. This CDR3 is CASRWSRTGELFF. The CDR3 DNA sequence: TGTGCCAGCAGGTGGTCGCGGACCGGGGAGCTGTTTTTT.